One sample yielded the 8 T cell receptor beta chains listed below, sequenced in a study of blood T cell repertoires in COVID-19. Method: immunoSEQ multiplex PCR; TCRdb's copy keeps in-frame clones and lacks some. This table has nearly 350,000 clones, approximately 82% appearing once. The sequenced material came from peripheral blood. All receptors derive from a man aged 25 to 40 with active or convalescent COVID-19.

This sequence joins TRBV20-1 and TRBJ2-7, with D possibly matching TRBD2 (6 bases). Germline loops: CDR1 DFQATT, CDR2 SNEGSKA (reference sequence). The CDR3 loop spans 15 amino acids. V dropped 3 bases and J dropped 5 bases, with 20 bases sitting between them. The CDR3 DNA reads TGCAGTGCTAGTCAAAGGAGATCGGCTAGCGACGAGCAGTACTTC. This encodes CSASQRRSASDEQYF.

This clone was picked up one time. The J gene is TRBJ2-3, the V gene TRBV1; the D call of TRBD2 is as the table states it, not checked on the DNA. TRBV1 is designated a pseudogene. The CDR3 sequence is 17 residues long. The CDR3 nucleotides read TGCACCAGCAGCCCCCTAGTAAAAGCGGGAGGGCGGGATACGCAGTATTTT. Translating gives CTSSPLVKAGGRDTQYF.

This clone has just a few counts. This rearrangement joins TRBV5-8 to TRBJ1-4; 9 bases match TRBD1. The CDR3 has 13 residues. V dropped 5 bases and J dropped 8; count of bases not matched to a gene: 4. Germline assignment: CDR1 SGHTS and CDR2 YDEGEE. CDR3 DNA: TGTGCCAGCAGGGACAGGGGTGAAGAAAAACTGTTTTTT. Translating gives CASRDRGEEKLFF.

The chain joins TRBV19 to TRBJ2-2; no reliable D call. Germline V CDR1 and CDR2: LNHDA, SQIVND (reference sequence). V lost 4 bases to trimming and J lost 2 bases, with 8 bases between them. The CDR3 covers 14 residues. CDR3 region: CASSTGVNTGELFF. CDR3 nucleotides: TGTGCCAGTAGTACCGGTGTAAACACCGGGGAGCTGTTTTTT.

The chain uses TRBV19 and TRBJ2-1; TRBD2 aligns across 8 bases. Germline V gene sequence: CDR1 LNHDA, CDR2 SQIVND (reference sequence). The CDR3 runs to 15 residues. J was trimmed by 9 bases and V by 3 bases; bases with no gene match: 10. The CDR3 loop is CASSMSPGLVPEQFF. As DNA, the CDR3 is TGTGCCAGTAGTATGTCCCCGGGACTAGTCCCTGAGCAGTTCTTC.

This chain uses TRBV6-2 or TRBV6-3 with TRBJ1-6; D is ambiguous. Germline-derived CDR1 and CDR2 are MNHEY and SVGEGT. V was clipped by 7 bases and J by 8 bases, with 12 bases between them. The CDR3 contains 13 residues. CDR3 loop: CASTPEEYSPLHF. In DNA, the CDR3 is TGTGCCAGCACCCCAGAGGAGTATTCACCCCTCCACTTT.

This chain connects TRBV5-4 to TRBJ2-3, with 10 positions matching TRBD1. Germline V lookup: CDR1 SGHNT, CDR2 YYREEE (reference sequence). Trimming took 0 bases from V and 2 from J; bases not matched to a gene: 3. The CDR3 loop spans 16 amino acids. CDR3 residues: CASSLGTGGLTDTQYF. CDR3 DNA: TGTGCCAGCAGCTTGGGGACAGGGGGTCTCACAGATACGCAGTATTTT.

This clone was recorded a few times. The chain combines TRBV11-3 with TRBJ1-6; D is undetermined. Per the germline V gene, CDR1 is SGHNT and CDR2 is YENEEA. The CDR3 has 12 residues. The ends were cut back, 1 base at V and 10 bases at J, with 5 bases in the middle. CDR3 sequence reads: CASSLGVSPLHF. The CDR3, as DNA: TGTGCCAGCAGCTTAGGAGTGTCACCCCTCCACTTT.